This T cell receptor beta chain was retrieved from a study of blood T cells in healthy people across ages. The study, taken as a whole, reports: Estimated diversity, derived from one million T cells, was regarded as an underestimate.

For every donor, a draw yielded 7.5 to 10 milliliters of peripheral blood. With regard to this clonotype: The antigen is not known.

Together with a sample-barcoded 5' primer, a J-beta primer mix was included in a second PCR lasting roughly 7 to 11 cycles. TCRdb ran MiXCR on the 5' RACE reads and lists one entry per CDR3 protein. Among approximately 1.5 million distinct CDR3 sequences, 30% to 35% were seen once, and the ten largest hold around 10%. Sequencing used blood. The TCR comes from a woman in her 30s in good health.

The CDR3, as DNA: TGTGCCAGCATGAGGGCAGATGGCCACAATGAGCAGTACTTC. It translates to CASMRADGHNEQYF. The rearrangement joins TRBV6-2 or TRBV6-3 to TRBJ2-7, with D perhaps TRBD2 (5 bases). The CDR3 contains 14 residues. V was pared by 7 bases and J by 7 bases, with 20 bases between. Germline V gene data show CDR1 as MNHEY and CDR2 as SVGEGT.